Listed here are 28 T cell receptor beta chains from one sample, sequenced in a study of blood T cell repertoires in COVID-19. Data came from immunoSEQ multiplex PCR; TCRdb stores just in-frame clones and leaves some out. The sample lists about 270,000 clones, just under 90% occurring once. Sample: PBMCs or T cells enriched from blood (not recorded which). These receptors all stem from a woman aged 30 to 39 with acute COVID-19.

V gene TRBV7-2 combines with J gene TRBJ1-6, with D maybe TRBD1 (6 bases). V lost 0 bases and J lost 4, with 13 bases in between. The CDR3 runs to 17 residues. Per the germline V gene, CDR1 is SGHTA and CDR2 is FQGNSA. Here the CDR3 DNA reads TGTGCCAGCAGCTTAGCGTTGGGGGGGCCATATAATTCACCCCTCCACTTT. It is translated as CASSLALGGPYNSPLHF.

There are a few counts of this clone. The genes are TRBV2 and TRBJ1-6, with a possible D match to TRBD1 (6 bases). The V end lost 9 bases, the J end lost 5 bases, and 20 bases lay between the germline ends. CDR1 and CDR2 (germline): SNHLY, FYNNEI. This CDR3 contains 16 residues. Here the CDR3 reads CARSRGSGDNNSPLHF. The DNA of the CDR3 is TGTGCCAGGTCAAGAGGTTCAGGGGACAATAATTCACCCCTCCACTTT.

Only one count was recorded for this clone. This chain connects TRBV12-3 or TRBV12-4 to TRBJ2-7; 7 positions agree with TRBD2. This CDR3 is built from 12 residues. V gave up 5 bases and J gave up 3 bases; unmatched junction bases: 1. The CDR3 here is CASSGGVYEQYF. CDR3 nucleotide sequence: TGTGCCAGCAGTGGGGGGGTCTACGAGCAGTACTTC.

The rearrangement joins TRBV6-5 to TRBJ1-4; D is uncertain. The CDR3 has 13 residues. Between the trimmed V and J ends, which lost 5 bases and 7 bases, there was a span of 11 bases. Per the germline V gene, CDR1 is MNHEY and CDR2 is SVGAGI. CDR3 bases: TGTGCCAGCAGTATAAATTCGGGTGAAAAACTGTTTTTT. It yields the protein CASSINSGEKLFF.

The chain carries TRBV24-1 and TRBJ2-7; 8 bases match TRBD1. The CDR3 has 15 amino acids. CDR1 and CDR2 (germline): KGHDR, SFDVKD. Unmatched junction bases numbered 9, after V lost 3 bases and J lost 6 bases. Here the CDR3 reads CATSDKGQGLREQYF. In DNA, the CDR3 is TGTGCCACCAGTGATAAAGGACAGGGTTTGCGCGAGCAGTACTTC.

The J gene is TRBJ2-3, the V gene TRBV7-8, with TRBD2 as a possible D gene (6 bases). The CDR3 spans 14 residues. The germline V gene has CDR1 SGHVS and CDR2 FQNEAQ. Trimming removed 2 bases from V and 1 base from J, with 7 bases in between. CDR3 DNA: TGTGCCAGCAGCTTATCTAGCGGCACAGATACGCAGTATTTT. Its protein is CASSLSSGTDTQYF. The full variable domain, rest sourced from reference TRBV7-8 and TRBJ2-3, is GAGVSQSPRYKVAKRGQDVALRCDPISGHVSLFWYQQALGQGPEFLTYFQNEAQLDKSGLPSDRFFAERPEGSVSTLKIQRTQQEDSAVYLCASSLSSGTDTQYFGPGTRLTVL.

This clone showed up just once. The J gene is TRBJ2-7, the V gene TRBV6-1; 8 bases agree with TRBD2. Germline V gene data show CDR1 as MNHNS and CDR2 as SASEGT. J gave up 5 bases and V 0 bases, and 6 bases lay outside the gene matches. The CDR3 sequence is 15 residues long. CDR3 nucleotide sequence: TGTGCCAGCAGTGAAGCTTCAGCGGGAGTCCACGAGCAGTACTTC. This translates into CASSEASAGVHEQYF.

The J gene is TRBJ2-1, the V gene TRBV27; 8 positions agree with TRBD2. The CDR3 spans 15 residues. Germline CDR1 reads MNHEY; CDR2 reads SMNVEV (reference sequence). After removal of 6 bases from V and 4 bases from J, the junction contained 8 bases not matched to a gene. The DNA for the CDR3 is TGTGCCAGCAGCCCGGGGGGGACACCTTACAATGAGCAGTTCTTC. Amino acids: CASSPGGTPYNEQFF.

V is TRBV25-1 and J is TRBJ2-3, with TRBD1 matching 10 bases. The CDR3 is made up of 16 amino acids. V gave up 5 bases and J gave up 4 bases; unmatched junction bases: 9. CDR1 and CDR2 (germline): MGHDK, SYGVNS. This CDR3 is CASSPPGQGISDTQYF. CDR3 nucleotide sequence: TGTGCCAGCAGTCCGCCGGGACAGGGGATCTCAGATACGCAGTATTTT. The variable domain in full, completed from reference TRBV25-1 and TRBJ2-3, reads EADIYQTPRYLVIGTGKKITLECSQTMGHDKMYWYQQDPGMELHLIHYSYGVNSTEKGDLSSESTVSRIRTEHFPLTLESARPSHTSQYLCASSPPGQGISDTQYFGPGTRLTVL.

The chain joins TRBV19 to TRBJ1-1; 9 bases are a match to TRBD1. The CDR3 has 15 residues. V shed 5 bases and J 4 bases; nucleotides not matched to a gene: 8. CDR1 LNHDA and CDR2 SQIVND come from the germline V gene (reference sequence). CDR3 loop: CASSPRQGVVTEAFF. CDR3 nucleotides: TGTGCCAGTAGTCCTCGACAGGGGGTGGTCACTGAAGCTTTCTTT.

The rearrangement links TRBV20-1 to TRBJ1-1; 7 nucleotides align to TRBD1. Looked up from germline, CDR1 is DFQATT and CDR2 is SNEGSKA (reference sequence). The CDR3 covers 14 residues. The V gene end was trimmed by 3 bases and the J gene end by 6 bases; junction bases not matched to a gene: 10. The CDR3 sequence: CSASLGQSEAEAFF. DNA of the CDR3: TGCAGTGCTAGTTTGGGACAGTCTGAAGCTGAAGCTTTCTTT.

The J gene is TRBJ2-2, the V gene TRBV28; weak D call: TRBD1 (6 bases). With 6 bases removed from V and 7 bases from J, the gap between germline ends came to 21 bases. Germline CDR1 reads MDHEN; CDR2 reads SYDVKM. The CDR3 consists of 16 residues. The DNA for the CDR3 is TGTGCCAGCAGAGGGTACAGTAGTGGGGGCTTCGGGGAGCTGTTTTTT. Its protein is CASRGYSSGGFGELFF.

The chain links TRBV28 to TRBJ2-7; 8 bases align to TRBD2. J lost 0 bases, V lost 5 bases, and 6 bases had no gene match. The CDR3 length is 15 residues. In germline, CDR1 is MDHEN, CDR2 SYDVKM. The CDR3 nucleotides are TGTGCCAGCAGTGAAACTAGCGGTCTCTCCTACGAGCAGTACTTC. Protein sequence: CASSETSGLSYEQYF.

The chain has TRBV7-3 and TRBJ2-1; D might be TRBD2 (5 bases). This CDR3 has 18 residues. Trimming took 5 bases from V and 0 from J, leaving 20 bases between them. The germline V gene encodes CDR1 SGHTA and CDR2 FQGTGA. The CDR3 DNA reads TGTGCCAGCAGCAGCCTGGCAACCGGGATGGTCTCCTACAATGAGCAGTTCTTC. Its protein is CASSSLATGMVSYNEQFF.

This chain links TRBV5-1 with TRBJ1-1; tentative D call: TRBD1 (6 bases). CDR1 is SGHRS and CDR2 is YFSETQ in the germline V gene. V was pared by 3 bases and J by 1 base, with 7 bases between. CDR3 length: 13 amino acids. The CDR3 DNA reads TGCGCCAGCAGCTCGGGACAGAACACTGAAGCTTTCTTT. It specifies CASSSGQNTEAFF.

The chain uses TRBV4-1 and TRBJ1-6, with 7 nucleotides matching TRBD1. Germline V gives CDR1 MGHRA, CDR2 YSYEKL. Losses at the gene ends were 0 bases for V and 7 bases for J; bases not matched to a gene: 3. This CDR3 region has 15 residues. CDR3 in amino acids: CASSQERQGNSPLHF. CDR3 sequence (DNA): TGCGCCAGCAGCCAAGAGAGACAGGGAAATTCACCCCTCCACTTT.

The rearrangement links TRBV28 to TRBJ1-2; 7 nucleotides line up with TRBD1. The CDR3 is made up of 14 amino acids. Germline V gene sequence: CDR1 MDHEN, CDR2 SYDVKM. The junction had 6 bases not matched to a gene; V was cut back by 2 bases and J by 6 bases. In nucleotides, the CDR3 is TGTGCCAGCAGTTTAGCCGACAGGGCGGATGGCTACACCTTC. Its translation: CASSLADRADGYTF.

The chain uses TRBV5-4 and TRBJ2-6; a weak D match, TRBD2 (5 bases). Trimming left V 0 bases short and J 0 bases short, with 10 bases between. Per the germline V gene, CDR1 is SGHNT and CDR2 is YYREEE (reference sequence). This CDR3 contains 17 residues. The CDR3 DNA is TGTGCCAGCAGCTTGGGAGGGCACCACTCTGGGGCCAACGTCCTGACTTTC. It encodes CASSLGGHHSGANVLTF.

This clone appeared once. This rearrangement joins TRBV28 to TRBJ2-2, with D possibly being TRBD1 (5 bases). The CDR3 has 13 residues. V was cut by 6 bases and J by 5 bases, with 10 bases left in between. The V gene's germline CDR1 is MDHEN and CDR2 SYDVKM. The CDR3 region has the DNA TGTGCCAGCAGCCCAGGGAAGACCGGGGAGCTGTTTTTT. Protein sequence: CASSPGKTGELFF.

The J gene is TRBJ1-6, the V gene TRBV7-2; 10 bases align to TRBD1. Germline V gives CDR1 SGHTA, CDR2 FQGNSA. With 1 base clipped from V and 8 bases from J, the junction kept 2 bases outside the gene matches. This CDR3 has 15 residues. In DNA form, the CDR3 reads TGTGCCAGCAGCTTAGGAGGACAGGGGGATTCACCCCTCCACTTT. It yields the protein CASSLGGQGDSPLHF.

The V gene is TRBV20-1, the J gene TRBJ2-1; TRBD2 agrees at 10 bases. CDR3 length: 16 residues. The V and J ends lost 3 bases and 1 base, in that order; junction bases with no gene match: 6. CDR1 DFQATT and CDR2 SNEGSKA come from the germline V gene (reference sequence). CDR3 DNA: TGCAGTGCTAGTACAAGGACTAGCGGTTCCTACAATGAGCAGTTCTTC. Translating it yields CSASTRTSGSYNEQFF.

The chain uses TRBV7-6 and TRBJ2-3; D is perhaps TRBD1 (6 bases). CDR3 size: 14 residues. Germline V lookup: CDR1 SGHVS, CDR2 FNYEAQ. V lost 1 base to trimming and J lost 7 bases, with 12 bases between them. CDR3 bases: TGTGCCAGCAGCTTAGTTTTACAGGGAAATACGCAGTATTTT. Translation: CASSLVLQGNTQYF.

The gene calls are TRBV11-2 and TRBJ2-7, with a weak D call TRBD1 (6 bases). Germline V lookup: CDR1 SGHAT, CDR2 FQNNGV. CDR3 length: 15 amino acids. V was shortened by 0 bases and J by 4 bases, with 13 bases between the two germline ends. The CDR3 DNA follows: TGTGCCAGCAGCTTAGAAACAGGGCCGCCTTACGAGCAGTACTTC. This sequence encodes CASSLETGPPYEQYF.

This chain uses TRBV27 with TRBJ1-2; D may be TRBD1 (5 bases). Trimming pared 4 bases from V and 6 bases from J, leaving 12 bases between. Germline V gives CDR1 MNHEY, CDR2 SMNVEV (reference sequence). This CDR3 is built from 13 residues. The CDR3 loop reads CASSSGGFDGYTF. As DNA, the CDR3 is TGTGCCAGCAGTTCGGGGGGATTTGATGGCTACACCTTC.

For the CDR3, the DNA is TGTGCCACCAGTGAAGGAGGAGACTACAATGAGCAGTTCTTC. It codes for CATSEGGDYNEQFF. The chain joins TRBV24-1 to TRBJ2-1, with D possibly being TRBD2 (5 bases). The CDR3 loop spans 14 amino acids. Germline V gives CDR1 KGHDR, CDR2 SFDVKD. Trimming left V 4 bases short and J 3 bases short, with 9 bases between.

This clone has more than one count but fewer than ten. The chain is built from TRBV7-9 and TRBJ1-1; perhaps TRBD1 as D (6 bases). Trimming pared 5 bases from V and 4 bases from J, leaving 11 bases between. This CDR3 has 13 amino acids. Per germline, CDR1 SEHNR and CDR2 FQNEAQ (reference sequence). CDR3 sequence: CASSPDRFTEAFF. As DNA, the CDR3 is TGTGCCAGCAGCCCTGACAGGTTCACTGAAGCTTTCTTT.

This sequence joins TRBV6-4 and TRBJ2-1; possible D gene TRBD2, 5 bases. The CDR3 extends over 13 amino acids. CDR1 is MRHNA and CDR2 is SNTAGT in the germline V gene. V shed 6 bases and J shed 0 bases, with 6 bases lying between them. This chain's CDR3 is CASRRDSYNEQFF. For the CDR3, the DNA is TGTGCCAGCAGACGGGACTCCTACAATGAGCAGTTCTTC.

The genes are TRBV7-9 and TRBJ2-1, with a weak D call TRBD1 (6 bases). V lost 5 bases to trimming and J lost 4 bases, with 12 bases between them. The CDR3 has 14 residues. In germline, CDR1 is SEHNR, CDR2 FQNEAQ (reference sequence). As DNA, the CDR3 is TGTGCCAGCAGCGACAGACAGGAGTACAATGAGCAGTTCTTC. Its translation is CASSDRQEYNEQFF.